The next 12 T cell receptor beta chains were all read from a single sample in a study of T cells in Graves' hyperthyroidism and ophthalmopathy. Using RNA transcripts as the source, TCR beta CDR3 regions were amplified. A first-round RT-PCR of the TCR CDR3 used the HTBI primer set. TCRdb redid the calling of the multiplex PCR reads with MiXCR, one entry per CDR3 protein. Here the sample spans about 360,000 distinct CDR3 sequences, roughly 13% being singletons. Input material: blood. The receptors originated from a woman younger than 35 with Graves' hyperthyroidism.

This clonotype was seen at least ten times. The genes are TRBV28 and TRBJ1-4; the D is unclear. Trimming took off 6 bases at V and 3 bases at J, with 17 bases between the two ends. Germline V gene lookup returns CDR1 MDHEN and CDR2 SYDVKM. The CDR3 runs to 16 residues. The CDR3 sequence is CASRHGRGLANEKLFF. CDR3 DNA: TGTGCCAGCAGACATGGACGGGGATTAGCTAATGAAAAACTGTTTTTT.

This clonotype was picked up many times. CDR3: CASSPDSAGNTIYF. The CDR3, as DNA: TGTGCCAGCAGCCCCGACTCTGCTGGAAACACCATATATTTT. This chain uses TRBV6-1 with TRBJ1-3; D is unclear. The CDR3 is 14 residues long. Germline V gene data show CDR1 as MNHNS and CDR2 as SASEGT. V was trimmed by 6 bases and J by 2 bases, leaving 11 bases between them.

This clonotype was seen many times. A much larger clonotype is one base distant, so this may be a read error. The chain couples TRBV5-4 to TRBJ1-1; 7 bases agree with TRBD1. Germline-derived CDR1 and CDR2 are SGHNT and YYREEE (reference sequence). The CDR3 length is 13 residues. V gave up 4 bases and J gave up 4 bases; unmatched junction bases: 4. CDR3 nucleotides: TGTGCCAGCAGCGCGGGACAGAGCACTGAAGCTTTCTTT. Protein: CASSAGQSTEAFF.

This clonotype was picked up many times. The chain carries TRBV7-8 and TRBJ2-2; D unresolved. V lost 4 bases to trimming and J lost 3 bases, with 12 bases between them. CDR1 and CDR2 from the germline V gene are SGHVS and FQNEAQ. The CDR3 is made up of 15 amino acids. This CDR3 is CASSSVESDTGELFF. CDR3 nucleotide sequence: TGTGCCAGCAGCTCAGTAGAATCCGACACCGGGGAGCTGTTTTTT.

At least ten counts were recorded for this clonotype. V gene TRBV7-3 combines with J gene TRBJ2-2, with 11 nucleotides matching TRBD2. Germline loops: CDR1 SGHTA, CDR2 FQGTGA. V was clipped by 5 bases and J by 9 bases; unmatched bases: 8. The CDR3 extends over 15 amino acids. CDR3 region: CASSTGTSGYRELFF. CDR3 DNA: TGTGCCAGCAGCACAGGGACTAGCGGCTACCGGGAGCTGTTTTTT.

The CDR3 nucleotides read TGTGCCAGTAGTAGACGGACAACCGACACTGAAGCTTTCTTT. It translates to CASSRRTTDTEAFF. The chain links TRBV19 to TRBJ1-1; D may be TRBD1 (5 bases). CDR1 is LNHDA and CDR2 is SQIVND in the germline V gene (reference sequence). With 4 bases removed from V and 3 bases from J, the gap between germline ends came to 12 bases. This CDR3 has 14 amino acids.

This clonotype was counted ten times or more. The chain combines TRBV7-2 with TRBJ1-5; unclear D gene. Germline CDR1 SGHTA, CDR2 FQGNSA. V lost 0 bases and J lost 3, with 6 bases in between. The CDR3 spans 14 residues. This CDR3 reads CASSLANYNQPQHF. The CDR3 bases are TGTGCCAGCAGCTTAGCCAACTACAATCAGCCCCAGCATTTT.

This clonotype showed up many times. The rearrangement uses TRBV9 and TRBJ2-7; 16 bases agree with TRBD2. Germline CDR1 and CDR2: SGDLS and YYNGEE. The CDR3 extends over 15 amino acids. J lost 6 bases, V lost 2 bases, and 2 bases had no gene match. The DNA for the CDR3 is TGTGCCAGCAGCGTGGGACTAGCGGGGGGGGGCGAGCAGTACTTC. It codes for CASSVGLAGGGEQYF.

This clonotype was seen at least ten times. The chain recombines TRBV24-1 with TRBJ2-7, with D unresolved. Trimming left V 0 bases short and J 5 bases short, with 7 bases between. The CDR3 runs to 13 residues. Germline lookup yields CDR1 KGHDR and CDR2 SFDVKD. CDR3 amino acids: CATSDLNRDEQYF. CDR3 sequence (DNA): TGTGCCACCAGTGATTTGAACCGGGACGAGCAGTACTTC.

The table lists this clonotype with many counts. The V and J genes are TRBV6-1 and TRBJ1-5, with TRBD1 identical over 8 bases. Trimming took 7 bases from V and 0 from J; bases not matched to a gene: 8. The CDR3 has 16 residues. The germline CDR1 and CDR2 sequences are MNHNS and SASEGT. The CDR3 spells CASTGTGGTSNQPQHF. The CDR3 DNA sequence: TGTGCCAGCACCGGGACAGGAGGGACTAGCAATCAGCCCCAGCATTTT.

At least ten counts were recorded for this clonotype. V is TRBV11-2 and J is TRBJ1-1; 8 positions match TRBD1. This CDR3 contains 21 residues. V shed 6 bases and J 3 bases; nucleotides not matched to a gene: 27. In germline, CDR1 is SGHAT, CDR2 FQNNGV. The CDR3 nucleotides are TGTGCCAGCAGAAACGGGGGGGGACCCCCCGCGATTATACAGGGGGACACTGAAGCTTTCTTT. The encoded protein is CASRNGGGPPAIIQGDTEAFF. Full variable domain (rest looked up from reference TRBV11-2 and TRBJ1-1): EAGVAQSPRYKIIEKRQSVAFWCNPISGHATLYWYQQILGQGPKLLIQFQNNGVVDDSQLPKDRFSAERLKGVDSTLKIQPAKLEDSAVYLCASRNGGGPPAIIQGDTEAFFGQGTRLTVV.

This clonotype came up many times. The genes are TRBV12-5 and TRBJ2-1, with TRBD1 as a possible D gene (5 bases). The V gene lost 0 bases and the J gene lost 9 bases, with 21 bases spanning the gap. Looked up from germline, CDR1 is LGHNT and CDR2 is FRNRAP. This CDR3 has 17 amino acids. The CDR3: CASGLVVTGLPKGEQFF. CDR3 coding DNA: TGTGCTAGTGGTTTGGTAGTTACAGGCCTCCCTAAGGGTGAGCAGTTCTTC.